These 31 T cell receptor beta chains originate from one sample sequenced in a study of blood T cell repertoires in COVID-19. Data came from immunoSEQ multiplex PCR; TCRdb stores just in-frame clones and leaves some out. The sample carries roughly 64,000 clones, about nine tenths recorded once. The sequenced sample consisted of peripheral blood. These receptor sequences come from a man between 50 and 59 years old with active COVID-19.

DNA for the CDR3: TGTGCCAGCAGTTTATGGGGACAGAGTAATGAAAAACTGTTTTTT. Translating gives CASSLWGQSNEKLFF. This chain connects TRBV28 to TRBJ1-4; TRBD1 aligns across 7 bases. The CDR3 totals 15 residues. From germline, CDR1 is MDHEN and CDR2 SYDVKM. V was clipped by 0 bases and J by 4 bases; unmatched bases: 2.

J is TRBJ2-1 and V is TRBV30; TRBD2 agrees at 7 bases. Germline V gives CDR1 GTSNPN, CDR2 SVGIG (reference sequence). V trimming: 4 bases; J trimming: 1 base; junction bases outside the gene matches: 13. This CDR3 contains 17 residues. CDR3 nucleotides: TGTGCCTGGACCCAATTCGGGGGAGGGTCGTCCTACAATGAGCAGTTCTTC. Translation: CAWTQFGGGSSYNEQFF.

This clone was picked up one time. This rearrangement joins TRBV24-1 to TRBJ1-6; D is perhaps TRBD1 (5 bases). V was pared by 5 bases and J by 0 bases, with 10 bases between. Germline CDR1 and CDR2: KGHDR and SFDVKD. The CDR3 consists of 16 residues. The chain's CDR3 is CATSGEGSSYNSPLHF. In DNA form, the CDR3 reads TGTGCCACCAGTGGGGAGGGGAGCTCCTATAATTCACCCCTCCACTTT.

In DNA, the CDR3 is TGTGCCAGCAGTCGCGCCGGAGCCTACGAGCAGTACTTC. Protein product: CASSRAGAYEQYF. The chain links TRBV6-6 to TRBJ2-7; D is unresolved. V lost 5 bases to trimming and J lost 2 bases, with 10 bases between them. CDR3 length equals 13 residues. The germline V gene encodes CDR1 MNHNY and CDR2 SVGAGI (reference sequence).

J is TRBJ1-1 and V is TRBV3-1 (or the pseudogene TRBV3-2); TRBD1 agrees at 10 bases. The V gene's germline CDR1 is LGHDT and CDR2 YNNKEL (reference sequence). J gave up 3 bases and V 4 bases, and 8 bases lay outside the gene matches. This CDR3 has 16 residues. The CDR3 bases are TGTGCCAGCAGCCGAACTAAGACAGGGGGCCACACTGAAGCTTTCTTT. This gives the protein CASSRTKTGGHTEAFF.

The chain employs TRBV7-3 and TRBJ2-2, with 10 bases that match TRBD2. Per the germline V gene, CDR1 is SGHTA and CDR2 is FQGTGA. The CDR3 covers 14 residues. The trim removed 6 bases at V and 4 bases at J, leaving 2 bases unmatched. This chain's CDR3 is CASRGLAATGELFF. In DNA form, the CDR3 reads TGTGCCAGCAGAGGACTAGCGGCCACCGGGGAGCTGTTTTTT.

CDR3 coding DNA: TGTGCCAGCAGAGGGCCGGGACTAGCGGGACGTACCTCTGGGGCCAACGTCCTGACTTTC. Its translation is CASRGPGLAGRTSGANVLTF. The chain links TRBV2 to TRBJ2-6; 13 nucleotides line up with TRBD2. The ends lost 6 bases at V and 0 bases at J; junction bases unmatched: 11. Germline CDR1 is SNHLY and CDR2 is FYNNEI. The CDR3 runs 20 residues.

The rearrangement uses TRBV7-2 and TRBJ2-1; D might be TRBD2 (5 bases). The CDR3 is 16 amino acids. Germline assignment: CDR1 SGHTA and CDR2 FQGNSA. V dropped 2 bases and J dropped 5 bases, with 16 bases sitting between them. The CDR3 spells CASSLPRTGRNNEQFF. DNA of the CDR3: TGTGCCAGCAGCTTACCCCGGACTGGCCGTAACAATGAGCAGTTCTTC.

This chain connects TRBV6-2 or TRBV6-3 to TRBJ2-2; D is unclear. Germline CDR1 and CDR2: MNHEY and SVGEGT. With 4 bases removed from V and 5 bases from J, the gap between germline ends came to 8 bases. CDR3 length: 13 amino acids. The CDR3 region has the DNA TGTGCCAGCAGTTTTTTCTTGACCGGGGAGCTGTTTTTT. Translation: CASSFFLTGELFF.

V is TRBV18 and J is TRBJ2-1, with a weak D call TRBD2 (7 bases). The CDR3 totals 16 residues. Germline CDR1 KGHSH, CDR2 LQKENI. V lost 6 bases, J lost 4 bases, and 19 bases lay in between. CDR3 DNA: TGTGCCAGCTCCCCCCTCGGGGGGACAACTTACAATGAGCAGTTCTTC. Protein sequence: CASSPLGGTTYNEQFF.

This sequence joins TRBV19 and TRBJ1-5; D is perhaps TRBD1 (6 bases). The germline CDR1 and CDR2 sequences are LNHDA and SQIVND (reference sequence). The germline V and J ends were trimmed by 9 bases and 4 bases, with 19 bases remaining between them. CDR3 size: 15 residues. CDR3 loop: CASNPGGGSNQPQHF. The CDR3 DNA follows: TGTGCCAGCAACCCGGGAGGGGGAAGTAATCAGCCCCAGCATTTT.

The genes are TRBV11-3 and TRBJ2-1, with 9 bases fitting TRBD1. The germline V gene has CDR1 SGHNT and CDR2 YENEEA. This CDR3 comprises 15 residues. The V segment lost 5 bases and the J segment 5 bases; nucleotides outside the gene matches: 7. The CDR3 loop reads CASSPGTGSDNEQFF. The CDR3 coding sequence is TGTGCCAGCAGCCCCGGGACAGGGAGTGACAATGAGCAGTTCTTC.

This chain links TRBV12-2 with TRBJ2-1; TRBD2, the D gene given by the table, was not confirmed from the DNA. TRBV12-2 is annotated as a pseudogene. This CDR3 region has 14 residues. CDR3 DNA: TGTGCAAGTCGCTTAGAGGCGGGGGGGAATGAGCAGTTCTTC. This sequence encodes CASRLEAGGNEQFF.

The chain joins TRBV19 to TRBJ2-5; the D gene is possibly TRBD2 (6 bases). There are 13 residues in the CDR3. V shed 4 bases and J shed 5 bases, with 11 bases lying between them. Germline CDR1 reads LNHDA; CDR2 reads SQIVND (reference sequence). CDR3 in DNA: TGTGCCAGTAGTAGCGGGGATTGGGAGACCCAGTACTTC. Its protein is CASSSGDWETQYF. Full variable domain (missing parts from reference TRBV19 and TRBJ2-5): DGGITQSPKYLFRKEGQNVTLSCEQNLNHDAMYWYRQDPGQGLRLIYYSQIVNDFQKGDIAEGYSVSREKKESFPLTVTSAQKNPTAFYLCASSSGDWETQYFGPGTRLLVL.

The count of this clone is one. The DNA of the CDR3 is TGCAGCGTTGGCCGACAGGACGAGCAGTACTTC. The encoded protein is CSVGRQDEQYF. The chain recombines TRBV29-1 with TRBJ2-7, with D maybe TRBD1 (6 bases). V was clipped by 4 bases and J by 5 bases, with 9 bases between them. Germline values: CDR1 SQVTM, CDR2 ANQGSEA. The length of the CDR3 is 11 residues.

This chain joins TRBV19 and TRBJ1-1, with 9 bases identical to TRBD1. The V gene's germline CDR1 is LNHDA and CDR2 SQIVND (reference sequence). There are 16 residues in the CDR3. V gave up 6 bases and J gave up 5 bases; unmatched junction bases: 13. The CDR3 DNA reads TGTGCCAGTAGCCCGATACAGGGGGCAGGAATAACTGAAGCTTTCTTT. It encodes CASSPIQGAGITEAFF.

This chain connects TRBV12-5 to TRBJ2-2; 9 positions match TRBD1. This CDR3 region has 16 residues. V trimming: 1 base; J trimming: 7 bases; junction bases outside the gene matches: 7. Germline V gene sequence: CDR1 LGHNT, CDR2 FRNRAP. This CDR3 reads CASGLGQGERVGELFF. CDR3 sequence (DNA): TGTGCTAGTGGTTTGGGACAGGGGGAAAGAGTCGGGGAGCTGTTTTTT.

This clone has only a few counts. The CDR3 DNA reads TGTGCCAGCAGCAGAGGGACAGGGGGCTATGGCTACACCTTC. Its protein product is CASSRGTGGYGYTF. The chain employs TRBV11-2 and TRBJ1-2; 11 positions match TRBD1. Germline V gene sequence: CDR1 SGHAT, CDR2 FQNNGV. The CDR3 is 14 residues long. The ends lost 5 bases at V and 4 bases at J; junction bases unmatched: 3.

The V gene is TRBV11-2, the J gene TRBJ1-2, with TRBD1 matching 8 bases. Germline values: CDR1 SGHAT, CDR2 FQNNGV. Trimming removed 1 base from V and 8 bases from J; junction bases left unmatched: 6. The CDR3 runs 14 residues. The DNA of the CDR3 is TGTGCCAGCAGCTTAGCTACAGGGGGTAGGGGCTACACCTTC. Its translation: CASSLATGGRGYTF. The full variable domain, in which reference TRBV11-2 and TRBJ1-2 provide the parts outside the CDR3, is EAGVAQSPRYKIIEKRQSVAFWCNPISGHATLYWYQQILGQGPKLLIQFQNNGVVDDSQLPKDRFSAERLKGVDSTLKIQPAKLEDSAVYLCASSLATGGRGYTFGSGTRLTVV.

The CDR3 spells CASSYRGPNTDTQYF. CDR3 coding DNA: TGTGCCAGCAGTTACAGGGGGCCTAACACAGATACGCAGTATTTT. V usage is TRBV2 and J usage is TRBJ2-3; TRBD1 aligns across 9 bases. Germline V lookup: CDR1 SNHLY, CDR2 FYNNEI. There are 15 residues in the CDR3. With V trimmed by 5 bases and J by 2 bases, 5 bases remained unmatched.

The chain employs TRBV5-8 and TRBJ2-1; perhaps TRBD1 as D (6 bases). Germline assignment: CDR1 SGHTS and CDR2 YDEGEE. Trimming left V 2 bases short and J 3 bases short, with 9 bases between. This CDR3 has 14 amino acids. DNA for the CDR3: TGTGCCAGCAGCTTTCGACAGGTCTACAATGAGCAGTTCTTC. The encoded protein is CASSFRQVYNEQFF.

The gene calls are TRBV20-1 and TRBJ2-7, with 8 bases identical to TRBD2. Germline CDR1 DFQATT, CDR2 SNEGSKA (reference sequence). V shed 3 bases and J 4 bases; nucleotides not matched to a gene: 2. This CDR3 has 12 amino acids. The CDR3 is CSASPGGYEQYF. CDR3 bases: TGCAGTGCTAGTCCGGGAGGGTACGAGCAGTACTTC.

J is TRBJ2-1 and V is TRBV6-6; weak D call: TRBD2 (5 bases). Trimming took 0 bases from V and 6 from J, leaving 12 bases between them. The CDR3 extends over 15 amino acids. Looked up from germline, CDR1 is MNHNY and CDR2 is SVGAGI (reference sequence). DNA of the CDR3: TGTGCCAGCAGTTACTCCGGGATAGTGGGCAATGAGCAGTTCTTC. It translates to CASSYSGIVGNEQFF.

The table lists this clone with a few counts. The chain links TRBV10-3 to TRBJ1-6, with 8 bases that match TRBD1. Trimming at V came to 2 bases and at J to 7 bases, leaving 4 bases not matched to a gene. Germline V gives CDR1 ENHRY, CDR2 SYGVKD. The CDR3 spans 15 residues. The CDR3 DNA follows: TGTGCCATCAGTGAGGGACAGGGAGGGAATTCACCCCTCCACTTT. Its translation: CAISEGQGGNSPLHF.

V and J are TRBV11-3 and TRBJ1-1, with unresolved D. Germline-derived CDR1 and CDR2 are SGHNT and YENEEA. This CDR3 has 13 residues. V gave up 5 bases and J gave up 2 bases, with 9 bases separating them. CDR3 nucleotides: TGTGCCAGCAGCCTGTCAAGCAACACTGAAGCTTTCTTT. It encodes CASSLSSNTEAFF.

V gene TRBV15 combines with J gene TRBJ1-1, with 7 bases aligning to TRBD1. The CDR3 consists of 15 residues. CDR1 is LNHNV, CDR2 YYDKDF, per germline (reference sequence). V lost 0 bases to trimming and J lost 5 bases; unmatched junction nucleotides: 6. This CDR3 is CATSRDRRGRTEAFF. The CDR3 region has the DNA TGTGCCACCAGCAGAGATCGTAGGGGGCGGACTGAAGCTTTCTTT.

The chain recombines TRBV5-1 with TRBJ1-5; a possible D gene is TRBD1 (6 bases). V lost 0 bases and J lost 5, with 9 bases in between. CDR3 size: 14 residues. Per germline, CDR1 SGHRS and CDR2 YFSETQ. This CDR3 is CASSLAAGDQPQHF. In DNA, the CDR3 is TGCGCCAGCAGCTTGGCGGCAGGGGATCAGCCCCAGCATTTT.

This sequence joins TRBV6-2 or TRBV6-3 and TRBJ2-3; 7 nucleotides agree with TRBD2. The junction had 7 bases not matched to a gene; V was cut back by 2 bases and J by 2 bases. The CDR3 spans 16 residues. Germline CDR1 reads MNHEY; CDR2 reads SVGEGT. This chain's CDR3 is CASSYRGDSATDTQYF. DNA of the CDR3: TGTGCCAGCAGTTACCGGGGGGACTCTGCCACAGATACGCAGTATTTT.

This rearrangement joins TRBV27 to TRBJ2-7; TRBD2 matches 7 bases. This CDR3 has 16 amino acids. The ends lost 0 bases at V and 2 bases at J; junction bases unmatched: 7. The germline gives CDR1 MNHEY, CDR2 SMNVEV (reference sequence). In nucleotides, the CDR3 is TGTGCCAGCAGTTTATCGAGTGGGGGGGGTGCCTACGAGCAGTACTTC. Amino acids: CASSLSSGGGAYEQYF.

The chain is built from TRBV4-1 and TRBJ2-1; possible D gene TRBD2, 6 bases. V lost 0 bases and J 15 bases, leaving 15 bases between the germline ends. CDR3 length: 13 amino acids. In germline, CDR1 is MGHRA, CDR2 YSYEKL. Here the CDR3 reads CASSQDGGRAPFF. The DNA for the CDR3 is TGCGCCAGCAGCCAAGACGGGGGAAGGGCTCCGTTCTTC.

This clone was picked up a small number of times. The chain carries TRBV5-5 and TRBJ2-7, with 11 bases aligning to TRBD2. With V trimmed by 4 bases and J by 1 base, 7 bases remained unmatched. This CDR3 region has 16 residues. Germline CDR1 and CDR2: SGHKS and YYEKEE (reference sequence). CDR3 sequence reads: CASSPRLAGSSYEQYF. The CDR3 DNA reads TGTGCCAGCAGCCCACGACTAGCGGGATCTTCCTACGAGCAGTACTTC.